The entry below gives a single TCR beta chain sequence along with its context. These data come from a study of blood T cell repertoires in COVID-19. For the study at large: Samples taken during acute and convalescent COVID-19 were collected in the United States, Italy and Spain.

The CDR3 is 12 amino acids. Germline lookup yields CDR1 SQVTM and CDR2 ANQGSEA. V dropped 7 bases and J dropped 4 bases, with 14 bases sitting between them. Methods used by the authors: Amplification with reference gene primers provided the estimates of nucleated cell counts. Assay used: immunoSEQ multiplex PCR; TCRdb lists only in-frame clones, some missing. V, J and clone size are those of that table, while D and trimming were read from the DNA. Of around 19,000 clones in the sample, around 80% are singletons; the top ten hold around 13%. The chain recombines TRBV29-1 with TRBJ2-7; a possible D gene is TRBD1 (5 bases). This receptor was identified in a middle-aged man with active or convalescent COVID-19. The sequencing input was peripheral blood. The CDR3 here is CSGCNQGYEQYF. CDR3 coding DNA: TGCAGCGGATGCAATCAGGGTTACGAGCAGTACTTC.